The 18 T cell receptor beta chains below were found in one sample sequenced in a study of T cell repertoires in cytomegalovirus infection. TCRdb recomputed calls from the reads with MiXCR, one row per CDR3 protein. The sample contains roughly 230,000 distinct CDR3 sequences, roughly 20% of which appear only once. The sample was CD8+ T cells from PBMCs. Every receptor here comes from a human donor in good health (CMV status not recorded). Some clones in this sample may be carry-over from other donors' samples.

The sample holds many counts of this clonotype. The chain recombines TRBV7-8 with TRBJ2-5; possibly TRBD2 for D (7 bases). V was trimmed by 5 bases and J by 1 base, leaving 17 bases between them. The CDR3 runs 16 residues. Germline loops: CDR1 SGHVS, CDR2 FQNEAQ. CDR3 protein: CASSLLVGGLQETQYF. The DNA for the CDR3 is TGTGCCAGCAGCCTCCTCGTCGGGGGGCTCCAAGAGACCCAGTACTTC.

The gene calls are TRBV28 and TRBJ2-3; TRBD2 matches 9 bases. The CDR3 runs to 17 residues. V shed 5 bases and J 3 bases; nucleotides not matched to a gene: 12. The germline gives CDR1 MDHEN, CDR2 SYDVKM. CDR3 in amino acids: CASSPGLAGYPTDTQYF. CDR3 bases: TGTGCCAGCAGTCCCGGGCTAGCGGGGTACCCTACAGATACGCAGTATTTT.

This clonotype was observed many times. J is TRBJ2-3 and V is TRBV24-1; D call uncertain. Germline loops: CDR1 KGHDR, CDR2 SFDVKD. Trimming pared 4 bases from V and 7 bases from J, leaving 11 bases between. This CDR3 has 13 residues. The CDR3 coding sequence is TGTGCCACCAGTGACTACAGCTACCATACGCAGTATTTT. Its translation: CATSDYSYHTQYF.

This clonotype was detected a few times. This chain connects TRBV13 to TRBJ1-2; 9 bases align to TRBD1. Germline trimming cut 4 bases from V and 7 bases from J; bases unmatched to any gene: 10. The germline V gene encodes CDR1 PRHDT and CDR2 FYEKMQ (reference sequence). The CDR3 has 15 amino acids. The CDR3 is CASSSGTGTSSGYTF. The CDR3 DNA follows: TGTGCCAGCAGCTCGGGGACAGGGACCAGCTCTGGCTACACCTTC.

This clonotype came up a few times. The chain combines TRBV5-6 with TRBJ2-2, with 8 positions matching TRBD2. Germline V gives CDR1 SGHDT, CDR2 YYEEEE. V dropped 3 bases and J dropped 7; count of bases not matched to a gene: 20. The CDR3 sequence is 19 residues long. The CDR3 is CASSSIVGGDELLGGELFF. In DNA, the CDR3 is TGTGCCAGCAGCTCTATTGTCGGGGGGGATGAACTTCTCGGCGGGGAGCTGTTTTTT.

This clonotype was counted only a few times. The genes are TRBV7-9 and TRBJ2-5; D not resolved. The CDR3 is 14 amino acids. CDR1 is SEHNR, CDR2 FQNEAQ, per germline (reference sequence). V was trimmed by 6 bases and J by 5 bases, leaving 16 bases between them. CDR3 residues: CASSFVTGSETQYF. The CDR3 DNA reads TGTGCCAGCAGTTTTGTGACGGGCTCGGAGACCCAGTACTTC.

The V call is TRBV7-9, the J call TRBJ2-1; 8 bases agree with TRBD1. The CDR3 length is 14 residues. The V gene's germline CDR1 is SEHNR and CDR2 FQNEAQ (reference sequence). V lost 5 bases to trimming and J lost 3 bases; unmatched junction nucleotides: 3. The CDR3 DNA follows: TGTGCCAGCAGCCCGGACAGGGACTACAATGAGCAGTTCTTC. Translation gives CASSPDRDYNEQFF. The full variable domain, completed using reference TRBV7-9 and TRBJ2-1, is DTGVSQNPRHKITKRGQNVTFRCDPISEHNRLYWYRQTLGQGPEFLTYFQNEAQLEKSRLLSDRFSAERPKGSFSTLEIQRTEQGDSAMYLCASSPDRDYNEQFFGPGTRLTVL.

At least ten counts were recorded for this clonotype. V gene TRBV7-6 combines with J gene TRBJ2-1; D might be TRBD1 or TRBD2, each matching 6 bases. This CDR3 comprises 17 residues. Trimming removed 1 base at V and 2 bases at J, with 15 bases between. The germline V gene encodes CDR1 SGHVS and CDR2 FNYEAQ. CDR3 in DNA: TGTGCCAGCAGCTTAGAGGCAGGGGAGGTGACCTACAATGAGCAGTTCTTC. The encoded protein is CASSLEAGEVTYNEQFF.

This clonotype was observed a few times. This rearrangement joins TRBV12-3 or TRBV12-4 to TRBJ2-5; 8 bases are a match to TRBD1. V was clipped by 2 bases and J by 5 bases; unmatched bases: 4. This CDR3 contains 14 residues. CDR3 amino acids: CASSLSGQEETQYF. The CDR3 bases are TGTGCCAGCAGTTTATCGGGACAGGAGGAGACCCAGTACTTC.

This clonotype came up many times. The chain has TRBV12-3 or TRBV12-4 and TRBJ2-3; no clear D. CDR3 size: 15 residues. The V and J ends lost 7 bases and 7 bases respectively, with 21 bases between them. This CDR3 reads CASTGRATEQYTQYF. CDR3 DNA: TGTGCCAGCACCGGAAGGGCGACGGAACAGTATACGCAGTATTTT.

In DNA form, the CDR3 reads TGCGCCAGCAGCCAAGGTGTCCTCCTAGAAGCTTTCTTT. It codes for CASSQGVLLEAFF. The chain has TRBV4-1 and TRBJ1-1, with no clear D. V was pared by 1 base and J by 8 bases, with 11 bases between. The CDR3 is 13 amino acids. Germline values: CDR1 MGHRA, CDR2 YSYEKL.

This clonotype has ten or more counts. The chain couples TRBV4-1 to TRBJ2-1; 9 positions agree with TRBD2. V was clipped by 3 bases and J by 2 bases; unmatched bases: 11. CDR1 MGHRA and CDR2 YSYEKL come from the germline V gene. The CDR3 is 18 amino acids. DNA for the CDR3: TGCGCCAGCAGCCACGCAAGCGGGGGGAATCAACCCTACAATGAGCAGTTCTTC. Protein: CASSHASGGNQPYNEQFF.

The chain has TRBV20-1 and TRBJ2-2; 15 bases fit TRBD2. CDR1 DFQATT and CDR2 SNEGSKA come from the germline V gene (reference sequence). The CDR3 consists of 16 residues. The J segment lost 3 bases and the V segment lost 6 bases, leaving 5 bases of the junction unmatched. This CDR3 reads CSARTSGGDDTGELFF. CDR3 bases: TGCAGTGCACGGACTAGCGGGGGGGATGACACCGGGGAGCTGTTTTTT.

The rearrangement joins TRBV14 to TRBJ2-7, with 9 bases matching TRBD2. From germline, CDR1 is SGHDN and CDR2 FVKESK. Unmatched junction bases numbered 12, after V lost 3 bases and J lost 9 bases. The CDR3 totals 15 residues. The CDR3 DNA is TGTGCCAGCAGCCACTTACTAGCGGGTGACCGAGGGCAGTACTTC. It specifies CASSHLLAGDRGQYF.

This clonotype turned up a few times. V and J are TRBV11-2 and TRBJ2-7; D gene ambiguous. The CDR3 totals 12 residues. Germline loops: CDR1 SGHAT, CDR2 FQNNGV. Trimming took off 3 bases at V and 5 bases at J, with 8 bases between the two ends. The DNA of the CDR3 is TGTGCCAGCAGCTTCGACCTTGACGAGCAGTACTTC. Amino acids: CASSFDLDEQYF. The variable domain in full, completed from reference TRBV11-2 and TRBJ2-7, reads EAGVAQSPRYKIIEKRQSVAFWCNPISGHATLYWYQQILGQGPKLLIQFQNNGVVDDSQLPKDRFSAERLKGVDSTLKIQPAKLEDSAVYLCASSFDLDEQYFGPGTRLTVT.

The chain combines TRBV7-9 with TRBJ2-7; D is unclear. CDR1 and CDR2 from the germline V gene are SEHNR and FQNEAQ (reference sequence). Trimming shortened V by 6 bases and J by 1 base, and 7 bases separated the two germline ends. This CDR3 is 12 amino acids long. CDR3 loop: CASRATSYEQYF. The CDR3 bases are TGTGCCAGCAGAGCCACATCCTACGAGCAGTACTTC.

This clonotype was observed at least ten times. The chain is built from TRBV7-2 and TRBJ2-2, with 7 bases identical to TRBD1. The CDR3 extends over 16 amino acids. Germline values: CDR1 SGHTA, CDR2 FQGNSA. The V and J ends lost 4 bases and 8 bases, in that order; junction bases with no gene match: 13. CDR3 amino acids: CASSWGTATGMGELFF. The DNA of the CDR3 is TGTGCCAGCAGCTGGGGGACAGCGACCGGGATGGGGGAGCTGTTTTTT.

CDR3 protein: CASSSGPLHYEKLFF. The CDR3 DNA reads TGTGCCAGCAGCTCAGGTCCGCTTCACTATGAAAAACTGTTTTTT. The gene calls are TRBV7-9 and TRBJ1-4, with D unclear. The V gene's germline CDR1 is SEHNR and CDR2 FQNEAQ (reference sequence). The CDR3 is 15 residues long. The germline V and J ends were trimmed by 4 bases and 6 bases, with 15 bases remaining between them.